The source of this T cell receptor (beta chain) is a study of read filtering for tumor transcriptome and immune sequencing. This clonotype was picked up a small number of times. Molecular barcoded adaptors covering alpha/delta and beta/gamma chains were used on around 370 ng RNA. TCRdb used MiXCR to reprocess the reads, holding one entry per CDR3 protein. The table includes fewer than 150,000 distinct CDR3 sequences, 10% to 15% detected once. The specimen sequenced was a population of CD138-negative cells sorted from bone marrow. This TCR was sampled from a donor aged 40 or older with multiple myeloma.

CDR3 DNA sequence: TGTGCCAGCAGCTGGGCGCGGGATGAGCAGTTCTTC. Its translation is CASSWARDEQFF. The chain links TRBV7-9 to TRBJ2-1; the D gene is possibly TRBD2 (5 bases). CDR3 length equals 12 residues. V lost 4 bases to trimming and J lost 8 bases, with 9 bases between them. Germline loops: CDR1 SEHNR, CDR2 FQNEAQ (reference sequence).